Sequencing of this T cell receptor (beta chain) was carried out in a study of blood T cells in healthy people across ages. Regarding the study as a whole: More naive CD4+ cells and higher diversity were found in long-lived than in aged donors.

The sample, approximately 10 milliliters of peripheral blood, was drawn from each donor. The germline V gene has CDR1 SEHNR and CDR2 FQNEAQ (reference sequence). This CDR3 is 18 amino acids long. J was trimmed by 3 bases and V by 4 bases; bases with no gene match: 14. The authors ran a second PCR of roughly 7 to 11 cycles using a sample-barcoded 5' primer and a J-beta primer mix. TCRdb called the 5' RACE reads again in MiXCR, with one record for every CDR3 protein. The sample holds about 1.7 million distinct CDR3 sequences, approximately 30% seen once. As regards this clonotype: What it binds is not known.

The J gene is TRBJ1-1, the V gene TRBV7-9; the match to TRBD1 covers 10 bases. Input material: blood. This clonotype originated in a woman in her twenties or thirties in good health. The CDR3 DNA sequence: TGTGCCAGCAGCTCACGAGCTGCAGGGACAGGGGCGGACACTGAAGCTTTCTTT. Translating gives CASSSRAAGTGADTEAFF.